This record looks at one T cell receptor beta chain sequence and its context. Its antigen is unknown. The entry originates in a study of shared clonotypes between healthy human individuals. Overall study findings and caveats: The study found lower generation probabilities in non-shared clonotypes than in those shared by all four donors.

The study drew its donors from healthy HIV-negative adults without recent acute infections or vaccinations. Per the germline V gene, CDR1 is KGHSH and CDR2 is LQKENI. The CDR3 is 14 amino acids. The V and J ends lost 3 bases and 7 bases, in that order; junction bases with no gene match: 7. Here immunoSEQ multiplex PCR was the method, and the copy in TCRdb shows in-frame clones only, minus some. The sample includes under 2,500,000 clones, approximately 94% of them seen just once. Sample: naive CD4+ T cells sorted from blood. As to subset: CD45RA+ positively selected. This chain connects TRBV18 to TRBJ2-7, with 9 nucleotides matching TRBD1. The clonotype comes from a man younger than 30 in good health. CDR3 nucleotide sequence: TGTGCCAGCTCACCGTTACAGGGGGCGGGTGAGCAGTACTTC. It specifies CASSPLQGAGEQYF.